This TCR beta chain was captured by sequencing in a study of T-cell reconstitution after alpha-beta-depleted transplantation in children (dated by TCRdb to 2015 to 2016). With regard to the full study: The study quantitatively tracked T-cell immune reconstitution after TCRalphabeta/CD19-depleted allogeneic hematopoietic cell transplantation in children using TCR repertoire profiling.

This specimen's treatment or condition label, interpreted: allogeneic hematopoietic cell transplantation with graft depleted of TCRalphabeta T cells and CD19 B cells. TCRalphabeta/CD19-depleted allogeneic hematopoietic cell grafts were given to the transplant recipients, all of whom were children. Preparation of the library involved PCR. Instrument used: Illumina HiSeq 2500. To normalize quantification of the TCRbeta repertoire, the TCR libraries were built with molecular barcoding that relied on unique molecular identifiers. TCRdb reprocessing: public reads trimmed at Q25 with fastp, clones called with MiXCR, in-frame beta chains kept. Every CDR3 protein is listed once, alongside the most common genes and DNA of its rows. The sample data list 350,000 to 500,000 distinct CDR3 sequences, and 43% of these were observed just once. In total, the top ten clones hold roughly 27% of the sample. Study-level results and caveats: About two months after transplant, the apparently early recovery of alphabetaT-cell counts reportedly depended on just several hundred clones that had expanded rapidly and came from non-depleted graft cells. In some patients, high TCRbeta diversity at day 60 was attributed to recipient T cells and intrathymic progenitors that had survived conditioning. Hyperexpanded clone frequencies declined over subsequent months; after one year, T-cell counts and TCRbeta diversity were mostly attributed to newly produced T cells.

Including cysteine and phenylalanine, the CDR3 has 14 amino acids. The entry retains the CDR3 DNA only, 42 bases that are in frame from base 1. Per the germline V gene, SGHVS is the CDR1 and FQNEAQ is the CDR2. At the junction V is shortened by 11 bases and J by 5 bases; bases outside the gene matches: 6. This clonotype showed up many times. It has no known antigen specificity. No much larger clonotype is one base removed from it; base qualities were not supplied. The sequencing used PBMCs, collected before TCRalphabeta/CD19-depleted stem cell transplant. The clonotype originates from a girl under 10 years old with aplastic anemia, due to receive a stem cell transplant. The receptor chain draws on TRBV7-8 and TRBJ2-5; TRBD2 matches 15 bases in the middle. Read as DNA, the sequence is TGTGCCGGAGGACTAGCGGGAGGGTGGGAGACCCAGTACTTC. It specifies CAGGLAGGWETQYF.